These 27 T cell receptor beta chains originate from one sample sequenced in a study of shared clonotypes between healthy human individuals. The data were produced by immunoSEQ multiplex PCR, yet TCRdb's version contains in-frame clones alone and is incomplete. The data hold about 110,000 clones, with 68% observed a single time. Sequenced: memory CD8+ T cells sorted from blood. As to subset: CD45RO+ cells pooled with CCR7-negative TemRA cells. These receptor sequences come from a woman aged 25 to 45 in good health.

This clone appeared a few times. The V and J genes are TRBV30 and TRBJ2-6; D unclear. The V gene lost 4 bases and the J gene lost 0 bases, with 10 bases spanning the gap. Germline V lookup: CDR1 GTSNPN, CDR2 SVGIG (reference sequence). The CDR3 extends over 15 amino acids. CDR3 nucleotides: TGTGCCTGGACGGCGGCGGTCTCTGGGGCCAACGTCCTGACTTTC. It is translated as CAWTAAVSGANVLTF.

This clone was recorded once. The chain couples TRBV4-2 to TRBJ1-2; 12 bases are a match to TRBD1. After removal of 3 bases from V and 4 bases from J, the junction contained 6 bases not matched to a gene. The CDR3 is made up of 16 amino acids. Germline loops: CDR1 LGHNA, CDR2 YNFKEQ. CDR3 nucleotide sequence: TGTGCCAGCAGCCATGCGGGACAGGGGGCCTCCTATGGCTACACCTTC. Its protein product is CASSHAGQGASYGYTF.

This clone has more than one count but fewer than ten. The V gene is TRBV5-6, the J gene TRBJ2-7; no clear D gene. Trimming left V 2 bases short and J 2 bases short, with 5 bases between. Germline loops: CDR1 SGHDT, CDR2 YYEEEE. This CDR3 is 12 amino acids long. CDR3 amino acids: CASSFATYEQYF. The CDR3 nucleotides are TGTGCCAGCAGCTTCGCTACCTACGAGCAGTACTTC.

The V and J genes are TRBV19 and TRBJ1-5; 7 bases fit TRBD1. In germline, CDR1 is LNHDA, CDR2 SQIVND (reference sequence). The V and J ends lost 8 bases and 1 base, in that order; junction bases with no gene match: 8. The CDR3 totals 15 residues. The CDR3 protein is CASSMTGMSNQPQHF. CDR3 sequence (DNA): TGTGCCAGTTCGATGACAGGGATGAGCAATCAGCCCCAGCATTTT.

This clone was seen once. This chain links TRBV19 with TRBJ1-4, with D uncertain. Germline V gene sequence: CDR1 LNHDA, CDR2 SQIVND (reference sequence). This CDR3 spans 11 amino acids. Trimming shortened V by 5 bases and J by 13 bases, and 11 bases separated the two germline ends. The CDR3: CASSSTVVLFF. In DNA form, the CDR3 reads TGTGCCAGTAGTTCAACGGTTGTACTGTTTTTT.

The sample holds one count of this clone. The CDR3 nucleotides are TGTGCCAGCAGCCAAGATCTAGCGGAAGCCTACGAGCAGTACTTC. Residues: CASSQDLAEAYEQYF. The chain employs TRBV11-2 and TRBJ2-7; 7 bases match TRBD2. The CDR3 covers 15 residues. Germline assignment: CDR1 SGHAT and CDR2 FQNNGV. V gave up 5 bases and J gave up 2 bases; unmatched junction bases: 9.

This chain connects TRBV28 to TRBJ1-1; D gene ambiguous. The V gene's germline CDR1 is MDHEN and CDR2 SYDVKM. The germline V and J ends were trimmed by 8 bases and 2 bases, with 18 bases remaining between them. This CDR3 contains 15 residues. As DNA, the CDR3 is TGTGCCAGCGCTATGCCCCTTACAAGAAACACTGAAGCTTTCTTT. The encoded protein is CASAMPLTRNTEAFF.

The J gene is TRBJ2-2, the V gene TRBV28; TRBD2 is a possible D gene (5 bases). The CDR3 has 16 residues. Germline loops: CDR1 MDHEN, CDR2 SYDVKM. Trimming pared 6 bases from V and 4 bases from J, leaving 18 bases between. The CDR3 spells CASSPSGRESTGELFF. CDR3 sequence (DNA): TGTGCCAGCAGCCCCTCGGGCCGGGAAAGCACCGGGGAGCTGTTTTTT.

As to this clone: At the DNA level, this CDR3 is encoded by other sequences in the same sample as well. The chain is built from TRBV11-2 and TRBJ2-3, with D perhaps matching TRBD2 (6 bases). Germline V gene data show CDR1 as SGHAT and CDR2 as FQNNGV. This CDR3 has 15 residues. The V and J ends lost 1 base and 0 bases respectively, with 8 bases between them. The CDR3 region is CASSLVGTSTDTQYF. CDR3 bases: TGTGCCAGCAGCTTAGTTGGGACTAGCACAGATACGCAGTATTTT.

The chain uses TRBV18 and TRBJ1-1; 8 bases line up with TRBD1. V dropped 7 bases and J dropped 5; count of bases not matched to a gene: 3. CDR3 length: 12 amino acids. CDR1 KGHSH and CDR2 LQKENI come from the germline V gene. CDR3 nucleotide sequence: TGTGCCAGCTTTACAGGGGGAACTGAAGCTTTCTTT. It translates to CASFTGGTEAFF.

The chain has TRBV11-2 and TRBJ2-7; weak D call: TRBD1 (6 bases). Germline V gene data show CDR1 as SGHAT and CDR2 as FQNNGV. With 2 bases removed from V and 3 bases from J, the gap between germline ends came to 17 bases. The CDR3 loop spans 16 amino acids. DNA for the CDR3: TGTGCCAGCAGCTTAAGGTCTCGGACAGCCATCTACGAGCAGTACTTC. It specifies CASSLRSRTAIYEQYF. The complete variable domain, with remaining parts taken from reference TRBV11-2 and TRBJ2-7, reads EAGVAQSPRYKIIEKRQSVAFWCNPISGHATLYWYQQILGQGPKLLIQFQNNGVVDDSQLPKDRFSAERLKGVDSTLKIQPAKLEDSAVYLCASSLRSRTAIYEQYFGPGTRLTVT.

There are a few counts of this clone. The CDR3 region is CASSTGQGTAGELFF. The CDR3 nucleotides are TGTGCCAGCAGTACGGGACAGGGAACCGCCGGGGAGCTGTTTTTT. The V and J genes are TRBV6-4 and TRBJ2-2, with 9 nucleotides matching TRBD1. This CDR3 contains 15 residues. The trim removed 5 bases at V and 6 bases at J, leaving 7 bases unmatched. Germline values: CDR1 MRHNA, CDR2 SNTAGT.

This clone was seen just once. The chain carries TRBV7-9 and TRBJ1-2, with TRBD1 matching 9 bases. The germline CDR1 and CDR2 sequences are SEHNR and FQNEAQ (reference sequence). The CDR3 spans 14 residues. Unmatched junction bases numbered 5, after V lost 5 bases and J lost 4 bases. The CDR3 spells CASSTGTGFYGYTF. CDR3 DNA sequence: TGTGCCAGCAGCACCGGGACAGGGTTCTATGGCTACACCTTC. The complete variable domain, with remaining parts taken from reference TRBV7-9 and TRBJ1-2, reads DTGVSQNPRHKITKRGQNVTFRCDPISEHNRLYWYRQTLGQGPEFLTYFQNEAQLEKSRLLSDRFSAERPKGSFSTLEIQRTEQGDSAMYLCASSTGTGFYGYTFGSGTRLTVV.

The CDR3 here is CASSFLTRESYTF. Written as DNA, the CDR3 is TGTGCCAGCAGTTTCCTCACCAGGGAAAGCTACACCTTC. This chain uses TRBV28 with TRBJ1-2, with D maybe TRBD1 (5 bases). The germline V and J ends were trimmed by 3 bases and 9 bases, with 14 bases remaining between them. The CDR3 is 13 amino acids. Per germline, CDR1 MDHEN and CDR2 SYDVKM.

The CDR3 nucleotides read TGTGCCAGCAGTGAATCGGGACTAGGGTTTGGTGAGCAGTTCTTC. This translates into CASSESGLGFGEQFF. The rearrangement links TRBV25-1 to TRBJ2-1; 8 bases agree with TRBD2. The germline V gene encodes CDR1 MGHDK and CDR2 SYGVNS. Trimming removed 1 base from V and 9 bases from J; junction bases left unmatched: 8. This CDR3 is 15 amino acids long.

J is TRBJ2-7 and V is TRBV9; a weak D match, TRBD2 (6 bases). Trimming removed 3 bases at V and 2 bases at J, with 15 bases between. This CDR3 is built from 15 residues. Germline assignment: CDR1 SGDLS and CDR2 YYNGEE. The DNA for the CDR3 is TGTGCCAGCAGCGCCTCGGCGGGACTGACCTACGAGCAGTACTTC. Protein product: CASSASAGLTYEQYF.

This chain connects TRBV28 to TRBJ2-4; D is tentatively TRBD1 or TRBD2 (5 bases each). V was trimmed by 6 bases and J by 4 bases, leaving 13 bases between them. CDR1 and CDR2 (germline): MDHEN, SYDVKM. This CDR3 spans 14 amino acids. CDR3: CASSPGTGKNIQYF. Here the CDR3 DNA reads TGTGCCAGCAGCCCCGGGACGGGAAAAAACATTCAGTACTTC.

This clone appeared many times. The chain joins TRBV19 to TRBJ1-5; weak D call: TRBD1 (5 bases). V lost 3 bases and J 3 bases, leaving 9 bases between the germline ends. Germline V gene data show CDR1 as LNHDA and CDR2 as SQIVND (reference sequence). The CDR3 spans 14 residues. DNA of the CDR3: TGTGCCAGTAGTATCGGGGCCACCAATCAGCCCCAGCATTTT. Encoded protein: CASSIGATNQPQHF.

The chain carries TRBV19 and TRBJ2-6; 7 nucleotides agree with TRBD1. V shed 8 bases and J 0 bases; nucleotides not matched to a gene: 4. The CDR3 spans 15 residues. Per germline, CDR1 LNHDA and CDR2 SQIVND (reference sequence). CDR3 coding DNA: TGTGCCAGTTTAGACAGGGACTCTGGGGCCAACGTCCTGACTTTC. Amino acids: CASLDRDSGANVLTF. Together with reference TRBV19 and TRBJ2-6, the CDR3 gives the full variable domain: DGGITQSPKYLFRKEGQNVTLSCEQNLNHDAMYWYRQDPGQGLRLIYYSQIVNDFQKGDIAEGYSVSREKKESFPLTVTSAQKNPTAFYLCASLDRDSGANVLTFGAGSRLTVL.

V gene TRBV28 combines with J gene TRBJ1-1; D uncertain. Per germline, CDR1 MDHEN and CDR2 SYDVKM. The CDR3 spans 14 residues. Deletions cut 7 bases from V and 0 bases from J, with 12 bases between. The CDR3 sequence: CASMPPWVNTEAFF. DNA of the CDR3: TGTGCCAGCATGCCACCGTGGGTGAACACTGAAGCTTTCTTT.

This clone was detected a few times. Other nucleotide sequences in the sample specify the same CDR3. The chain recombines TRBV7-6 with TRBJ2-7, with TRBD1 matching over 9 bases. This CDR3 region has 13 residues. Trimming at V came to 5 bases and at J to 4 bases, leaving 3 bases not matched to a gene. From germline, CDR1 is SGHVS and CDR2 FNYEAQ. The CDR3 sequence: CASSPDRGYEQYF. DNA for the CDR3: TGTGCCAGCAGCCCCGACAGGGGGTACGAGCAGTACTTC.

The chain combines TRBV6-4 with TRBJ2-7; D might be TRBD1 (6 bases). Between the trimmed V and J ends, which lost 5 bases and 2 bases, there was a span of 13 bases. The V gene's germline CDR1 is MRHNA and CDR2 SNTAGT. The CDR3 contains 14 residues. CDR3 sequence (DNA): TGTGCCAGCAGTTACGAGGACAGCCCCTACGAGCAGTACTTC. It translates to CASSYEDSPYEQYF.

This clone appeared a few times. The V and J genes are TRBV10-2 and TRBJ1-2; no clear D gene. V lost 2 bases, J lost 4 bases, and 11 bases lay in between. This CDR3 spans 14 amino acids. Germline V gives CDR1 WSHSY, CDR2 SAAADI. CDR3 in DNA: TGCGCCAGCAGTGAGGGCAGCCTTGTCTATGGCTACACCTTC. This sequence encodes CASSEGSLVYGYTF.

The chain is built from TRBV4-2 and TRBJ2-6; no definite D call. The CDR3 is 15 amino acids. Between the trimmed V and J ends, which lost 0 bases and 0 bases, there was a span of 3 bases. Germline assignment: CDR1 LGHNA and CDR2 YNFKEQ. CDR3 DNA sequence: TGTGCCAGCAGCCAAGACAACTCTGGGGCCAACGTCCTGACTTTC. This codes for CASSQDNSGANVLTF.

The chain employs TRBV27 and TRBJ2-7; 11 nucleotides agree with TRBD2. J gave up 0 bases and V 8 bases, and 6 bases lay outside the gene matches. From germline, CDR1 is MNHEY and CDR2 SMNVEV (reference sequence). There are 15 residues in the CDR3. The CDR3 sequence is CASAIAGGFSYEQYF. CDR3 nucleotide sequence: TGTGCCAGCGCCATAGCGGGAGGGTTCTCCTACGAGCAGTACTTC.

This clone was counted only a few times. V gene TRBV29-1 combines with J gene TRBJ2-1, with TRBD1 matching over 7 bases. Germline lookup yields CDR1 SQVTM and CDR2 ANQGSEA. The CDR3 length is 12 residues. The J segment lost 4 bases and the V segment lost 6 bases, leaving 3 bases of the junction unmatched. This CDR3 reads CSVKTGYNEQFF. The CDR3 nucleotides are TGCAGCGTGAAGACAGGGTACAATGAGCAGTTCTTC.

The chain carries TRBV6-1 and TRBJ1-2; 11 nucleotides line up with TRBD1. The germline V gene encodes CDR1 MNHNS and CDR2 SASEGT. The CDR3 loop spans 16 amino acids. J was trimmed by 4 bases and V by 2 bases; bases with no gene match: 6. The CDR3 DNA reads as TGTGCCAGCAGTGAACCCCCGGACAGGGGGCTCTATGGCTACACCTTC. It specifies CASSEPPDRGLYGYTF.